One sample yielded the 5 T cell receptor beta chains listed below, sequenced in a study of blood T cell repertoires in COVID-19. The data were produced by immunoSEQ multiplex PCR, yet TCRdb's version contains in-frame clones alone and is incomplete. This sample has roughly 570,000 clones, with roughly 89% found just once. Sequences were obtained from peripheral blood. The receptors were gathered from a woman aged 45-65 years with COVID-19, enrolled during active disease.

The chain combines TRBV19 with TRBJ1-1, with D hard to call. The V gene lost 4 bases and the J gene lost 9 bases, with 12 bases spanning the gap. CDR1 is LNHDA and CDR2 is SQIVND in the germline V gene (reference sequence). This CDR3 comprises 12 residues. The CDR3 DNA reads TGTGCCAGTAGTAACTCGTACAGTAAAGCTTTCTTT. It yields the protein CASSNSYSKAFF.

This clone was found once. The V gene is TRBV19, the J gene TRBJ1-5; 7 bases align to TRBD1. This CDR3 contains 14 residues. V shed 5 bases, J shed 7 bases, and the junction held 8 bases outside the gene matches. Germline V gene sequence: CDR1 LNHDA, CDR2 SQIVND (reference sequence). In DNA, the CDR3 is TGTGCCAGTAGTTCCCCAGGGGGGCACCAGCCCCAGCATTTT. It is translated as CASSSPGGHQPQHF.

The chain has TRBV11-2 and TRBJ2-7; no firm D call. The CDR3 consists of 13 residues. The ends were cut back, 1 base at V and 3 bases at J, with 7 bases in the middle. Germline V gives CDR1 SGHAT, CDR2 FQNNGV. The CDR3 here is CASSLVQNYEQYF. The CDR3 bases are TGTGCCAGCAGCTTAGTTCAGAACTACGAGCAGTACTTC.

A single count supports this clone. The V gene is TRBV4-1, the J gene TRBJ2-3; the match to TRBD2 covers 7 bases. Germline trimming cut 0 bases from V and 2 bases from J; bases unmatched to any gene: 8. Looked up from germline, CDR1 is MGHRA and CDR2 is YSYEKL. The CDR3 extends over 17 amino acids. The DNA of the CDR3 is TGCGCCAGCAGCCAAGAAGAGGGGCGGGGGTCCACAGATACGCAGTATTTT. Translating it yields CASSQEEGRGSTDTQYF.

The chain is built from TRBV7-2 and TRBJ2-3, with TRBD2 matching over 9 bases. V lost 3 bases, J lost 1 base, and 8 bases stayed unmatched. Germline V gives CDR1 SGHTA, CDR2 FQGNSA. CDR3 length: 17 residues. The CDR3 protein is CASSLRKASGGTDTQYF. The CDR3 bases are TGTGCCAGCAGCTTGAGAAAGGCTAGCGGGGGCACAGATACGCAGTATTTT. The full variable domain, its missing parts supplied by reference TRBV7-2 and TRBJ2-3, is GAGVSQSPSNKVTEKGKDVELRCDPISGHTALYWYRQSLGQGLEFLIYFQGNSAPDKSGLPSDRFSAERTGGSVSTLTIQRTQQEDSAVYLCASSLRKASGGTDTQYFGPGTRLTVL.